Following are 16 T cell receptor beta chains from one sample sequenced in a study of T cell responses to AZD1222 COVID-19 vaccine. The table came from immunoSEQ multiplex PCR; TCRdb's copy has only in-frame clones and leaves some out. The sample records roughly 80,000 clones, 90% being singletons. Sequenced here: peripheral blood, sampled 28 days after the second AZD1222 dose. The receptors were gathered from an adult who received the AZD1222 COVID-19 vaccine.

The chain employs TRBV15 and TRBJ2-1; D might be TRBD1 or TRBD2, each matching 6 bases. The CDR3 is 17 residues long. Germline CDR1 is LNHNV and CDR2 is YYDKDF (reference sequence). V lost 0 bases and J 5 bases, leaving 17 bases between the germline ends. The CDR3 DNA follows: TGTGCCACCAGCAGAGATCTGCCGGGGGCGGCCCACAATGAGCAGTTCTTC. As protein: CATSRDLPGAAHNEQFF. Variable domain in full (rest from reference TRBV15 and TRBJ2-1): DAMVIQNPRYQVTQFGKPVTLSCSQTLNHNVMYWYQQKSSQAPKLLFHYYDKDFNNEADTPDNFQSRRPNTSFCFLDIRSPGLGDTAMYLCATSRDLPGAAHNEQFFGPGTRLTVL.

CDR3 bases: TGTGCCAGCAGCCGAAGCGGACAGGGTGGTTGGGATGAGCAGTTCTTC. Amino acids: CASSRSGQGGWDEQFF. The rearrangement uses TRBV7-6 and TRBJ2-1; TRBD1 matches at 8 bases. The CDR3 is made up of 16 amino acids. The germline V gene has CDR1 SGHVS and CDR2 FNYEAQ. V lost 5 bases and J lost 8; bases outside the gene matches: 14.

The chain employs TRBV18 and TRBJ2-3; D ambiguous. V was trimmed by 2 bases and J by 2 bases, leaving 8 bases between them. The CDR3 spans 14 residues. Germline CDR1 KGHSH, CDR2 LQKENI. The CDR3 nucleotides are TGTGCCAGCTCACCATCAGCCTTCACAGATACGCAGTATTTT. It translates to CASSPSAFTDTQYF.

V is TRBV19 and J is TRBJ2-1; tentative D call: TRBD2 (6 bases). Trimming cost V 3 bases and J 11 bases, with 17 bases left between them. CDR1 LNHDA and CDR2 SQIVND come from the germline V gene (reference sequence). This CDR3 has 14 residues. This chain's CDR3 is CASSIQNEEGQQFF. For the CDR3, the DNA is TGTGCCAGTAGTATCCAAAATGAGGAGGGGCAGCAGTTCTTC. Full variable domain (rest looked up from reference TRBV19 and TRBJ2-1): DGGITQSPKYLFRKEGQNVTLSCEQNLNHDAMYWYRQDPGQGLRLIYYSQIVNDFQKGDIAEGYSVSREKKESFPLTVTSAQKNPTAFYLCASSIQNEEGQQFFGPGTRLTVL.

The chain is built from TRBV6-5 and TRBJ2-5, with D unresolved. V was trimmed by 5 bases and J by 2 bases, leaving 6 bases between them. Per germline, CDR1 MNHEY and CDR2 SVGAGI. The CDR3 covers 12 residues. The CDR3 loop reads CASSHKQETQYF. DNA of the CDR3: TGTGCCAGCAGTCACAAGCAAGAGACCCAGTACTTC.

Comments on this clone: Other nucleotide sequences from this sample produce the same CDR3. The chain couples TRBV5-1 to TRBJ2-5, with D unclear. This CDR3 spans 12 amino acids. Germline values: CDR1 SGHRS, CDR2 YFSETQ. V lost 1 base and J lost 5, with 6 bases in between. DNA for the CDR3: TGCGCCAGCAGCTTGTCCGGGGAGACCCAGTACTTC. It yields the protein CASSLSGETQYF. The entire variable domain, with the rest obtained from reference TRBV5-1 and TRBJ2-5, is as follows: KAGVTQTPRYLIKTRGQQVTLSCSPISGHRSVSWYQQTPGQGLQFLFEYFSETQRNKGNFPGRFSGRQFSNSRSEMNVSTLELGDSALYLCASSLSGETQYFGPGTRLLVL.

In this sample, this clone turned up once. The chain uses TRBV19 and TRBJ2-7; D possibly corresponds to TRBD2 (5 bases). The V end was cut by 8 bases, the J end by 0 bases, with 11 bases between. The CDR3 runs to 13 residues. From germline, CDR1 is LNHDA and CDR2 SQIVND (reference sequence). The CDR3 nucleotides are TGTGCCAGTGGAAGCGGAAGCTCCTACGAGCAGTACTTC. Translated: CASGSGSSYEQYF.

This sequence joins TRBV5-4 and TRBJ1-6; the D is unclear. V was trimmed by 1 base and J by 7 bases, leaving 12 bases between them. The germline gives CDR1 SGHNT, CDR2 YYREEE (reference sequence). The length of the CDR3 is 15 residues. The CDR3 here is CASSLNGLPNSPLHF. Here the CDR3 DNA reads TGTGCCAGCAGCTTGAATGGGTTGCCGAATTCACCCCTCCACTTT. The entire variable domain, with the rest obtained from reference TRBV5-4 and TRBJ1-6, is as follows: ETGVTQSPTHLIKTRGQQVTLRCSSQSGHNTVSWYQQALGQGPQFIFQYYREEENGRGNFPPRFSGLQFPNYSSELNVNALELDDSALYLCASSLNGLPNSPLHFGNGTRLTVT.

The rearrangement uses TRBV5-1 and TRBJ1-4; TRBD1 aligns across 8 bases. J gave up 0 bases and V 4 bases, and 5 bases lay outside the gene matches. Germline V lookup: CDR1 SGHRS, CDR2 YFSETQ. The CDR3 consists of 16 residues. The CDR3: CASSGGQGATNEKLFF. DNA of the CDR3: TGCGCCAGCAGCGGAGGACAGGGAGCAACTAATGAAAAACTGTTTTTT.

This chain joins TRBV7-8 and TRBJ1-5, with 12 nucleotides matching TRBD1. Germline V gene data show CDR1 as SGHVS and CDR2 as FQNEAQ. The CDR3 runs 19 residues. J lost 6 bases, V lost 2 bases, and 14 bases had no gene match. CDR3 amino acids: CASSLSRRRDRGRVQPQHF. DNA of the CDR3: TGTGCCAGCAGCTTAAGCCGCAGGCGGGACAGGGGGCGCGTTCAGCCCCAGCATTTT. The variable domain in full, completed from reference TRBV7-8 and TRBJ1-5, reads GAGVSQSPRYKVAKRGQDVALRCDPISGHVSLFWYQQALGQGPEFLTYFQNEAQLDKSGLPSDRFFAERPEGSVSTLKIQRTQQEDSAVYLCASSLSRRRDRGRVQPQHFGDGTRLSIL.

The chain joins TRBV3-1 (or the pseudogene TRBV3-2) to TRBJ2-3; no reliable D call. Per germline, CDR1 LGHDT and CDR2 YNNKEL (reference sequence). There are 12 residues in the CDR3. Trimming took 4 bases from V and 2 from J, leaving 4 bases between them. CDR3: CASSRYTDTQYF. The CDR3 DNA reads TGTGCCAGCAGCCGCTACACAGATACGCAGTATTTT.

V usage is TRBV30 and J usage is TRBJ2-7; D gene ambiguous. Per germline, CDR1 GTSNPN and CDR2 SVGIG (reference sequence). V was pared by 0 bases and J by 7 bases, with 7 bases between. The CDR3 runs to 11 residues. CDR3 amino acids: CAWSVRSEQYF. The DNA of the CDR3 is TGTGCCTGGAGTGTACGATCGGAGCAGTACTTC. The whole variable domain, filled in from reference TRBV30 and TRBJ2-7, reads SQTIHQWPATLVQPVGSPLSLECTVEGTSNPNLYWYRQAAGRGLQLLFYSVGIGQISSEVPQNLSASRPQDRQFILSSKKLLLSDSGFYLCAWSVRSEQYFGPGTRLTVT.

The rearrangement joins TRBV29-1 to TRBJ2-3; D tentatively fits TRBD1 or TRBD2 (6 bases each). There are 15 residues in the CDR3. In germline, CDR1 is SQVTM, CDR2 ANQGSEA. V was trimmed by 1 base and J by 2 bases, leaving 13 bases between them. The CDR3 loop is CSVEVRGRFTDTQYF. The DNA for the CDR3 is TGCAGCGTTGAAGTTAGGGGGAGGTTCACAGATACGCAGTATTTT.

V is TRBV6-5 and J is TRBJ1-2; 7 bases are a match to TRBD1. The germline V gene encodes CDR1 MNHEY and CDR2 SVGAGI. V lost 7 bases, J lost 5 bases, and 10 bases stayed unmatched. This CDR3 is built from 14 residues. CDR3 residues: CASIPGGTAYGYTF. The CDR3, as DNA: TGTGCCAGCATCCCCGGGGGGACAGCATATGGCTACACCTTC.

J is TRBJ2-7 and V is TRBV12-3 or TRBV12-4; 11 bases align to TRBD1. Trimming removed 7 bases from V and 5 bases from J; junction bases left unmatched: 4. The length of the CDR3 is 13 residues. The CDR3 DNA reads TGTGCCAGCAACGGACAGGGGGCGGACGAGCAGTACTTC. Amino acid sequence: CASNGQGADEQYF.

The chain couples TRBV7-2 to TRBJ1-2; tentatively, D is TRBD1 (5 bases). Trimming stripped 4 bases from V and 8 bases from J, with 17 bases between. CDR3 length equals 14 residues. Germline CDR1 reads SGHTA; CDR2 reads FQGNSA. Written as DNA, the CDR3 is TGTGCCAGCAGCTCCCGGGACGGCCGGTCCGGCTACACCTTC. Protein product: CASSSRDGRSGYTF.